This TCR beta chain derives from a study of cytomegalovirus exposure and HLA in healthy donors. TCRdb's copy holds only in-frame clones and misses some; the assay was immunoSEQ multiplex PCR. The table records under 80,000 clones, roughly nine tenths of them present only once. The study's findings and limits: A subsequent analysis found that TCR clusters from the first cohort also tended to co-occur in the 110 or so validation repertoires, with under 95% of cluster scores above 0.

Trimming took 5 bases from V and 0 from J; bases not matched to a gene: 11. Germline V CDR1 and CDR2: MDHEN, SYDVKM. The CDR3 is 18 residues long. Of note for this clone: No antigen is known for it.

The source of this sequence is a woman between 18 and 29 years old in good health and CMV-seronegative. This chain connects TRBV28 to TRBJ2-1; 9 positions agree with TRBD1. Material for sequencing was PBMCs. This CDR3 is CASSTRTGAGSSYNEQFF. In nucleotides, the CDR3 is TGTGCCAGCAGTACCCGGACAGGGGCTGGAAGCTCCTACAATGAGCAGTTCTTC.